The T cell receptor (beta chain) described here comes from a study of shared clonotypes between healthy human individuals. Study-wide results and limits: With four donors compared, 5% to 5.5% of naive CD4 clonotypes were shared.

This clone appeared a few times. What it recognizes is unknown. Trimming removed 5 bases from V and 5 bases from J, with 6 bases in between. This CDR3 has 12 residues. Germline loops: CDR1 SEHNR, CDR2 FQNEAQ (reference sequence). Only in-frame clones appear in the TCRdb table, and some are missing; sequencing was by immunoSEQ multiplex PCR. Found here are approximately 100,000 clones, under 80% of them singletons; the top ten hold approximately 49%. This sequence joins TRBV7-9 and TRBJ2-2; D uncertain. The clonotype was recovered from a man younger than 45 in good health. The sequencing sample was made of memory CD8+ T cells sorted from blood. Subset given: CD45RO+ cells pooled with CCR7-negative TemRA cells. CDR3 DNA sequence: TGTGCCAGCAGCCAAATTACCGGGGAGCTGTTTTTT. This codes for CASSQITGELFF.